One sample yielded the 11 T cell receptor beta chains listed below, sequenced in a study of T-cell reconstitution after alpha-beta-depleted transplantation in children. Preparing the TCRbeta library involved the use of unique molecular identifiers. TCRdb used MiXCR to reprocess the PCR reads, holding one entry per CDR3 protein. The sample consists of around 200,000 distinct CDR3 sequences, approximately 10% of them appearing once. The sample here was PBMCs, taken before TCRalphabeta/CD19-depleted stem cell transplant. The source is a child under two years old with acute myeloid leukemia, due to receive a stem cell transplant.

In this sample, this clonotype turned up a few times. CDR3 sequence (DNA): TGCGCCAGCAGTCAATCTTTGGGACAGGGGGCGCGGATAGGGAATCAGCCCCAGCATTTT. This encodes CASSQSLGQGARIGNQPQHF. The chain is built from TRBV23-1 and TRBJ1-5; 12 nucleotides agree with TRBD1. TRBV23-1 is an ORF, with its function uncertain. The CDR3 consists of 20 residues. The V segment lost 0 bases and the J segment 4 bases; nucleotides outside the gene matches: 13.

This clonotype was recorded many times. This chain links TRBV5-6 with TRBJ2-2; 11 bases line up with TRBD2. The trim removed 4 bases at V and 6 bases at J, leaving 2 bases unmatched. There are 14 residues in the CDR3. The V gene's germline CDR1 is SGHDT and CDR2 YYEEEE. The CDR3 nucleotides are TGTGCCAGCAGCCGTAGCGGGAGGGCCGGGGAGCTGTTTTTT. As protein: CASSRSGRAGELFF.

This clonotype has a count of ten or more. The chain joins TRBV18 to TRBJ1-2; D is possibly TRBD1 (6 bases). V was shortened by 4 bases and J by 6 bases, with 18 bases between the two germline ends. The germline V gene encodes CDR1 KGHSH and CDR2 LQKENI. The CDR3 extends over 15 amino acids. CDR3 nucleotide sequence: TGTGCCAGCTCACTGGGACAATCGATCCCTCATGGCTACACCTTC. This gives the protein CASSLGQSIPHGYTF.

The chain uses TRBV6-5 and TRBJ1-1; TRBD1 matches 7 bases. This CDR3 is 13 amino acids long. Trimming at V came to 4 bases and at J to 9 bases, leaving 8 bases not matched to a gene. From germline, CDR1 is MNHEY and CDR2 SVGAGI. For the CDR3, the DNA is TGTGCCAGCAGTTCGACAGGGTTGAGGAAAGCTTTCTTT. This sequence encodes CASSSTGLRKAFF.

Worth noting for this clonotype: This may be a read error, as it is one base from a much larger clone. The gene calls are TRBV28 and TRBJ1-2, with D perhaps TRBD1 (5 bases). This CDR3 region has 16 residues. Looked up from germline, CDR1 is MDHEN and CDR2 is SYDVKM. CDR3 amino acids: CTSSGSPGAQGIGYTF. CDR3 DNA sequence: TGTACCAGCAGCGGCTCTCCCGGGGCGCAAGGTATAGGCTACACCTTC.

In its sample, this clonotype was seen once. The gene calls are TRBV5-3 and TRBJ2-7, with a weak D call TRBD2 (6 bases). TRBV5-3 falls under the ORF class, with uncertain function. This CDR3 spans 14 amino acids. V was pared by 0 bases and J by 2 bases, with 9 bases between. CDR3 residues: CARSLAGVAYEQYF. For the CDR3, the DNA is TGTGCCAGAAGCTTGGCGGGAGTGGCCTACGAGCAGTACTTC.

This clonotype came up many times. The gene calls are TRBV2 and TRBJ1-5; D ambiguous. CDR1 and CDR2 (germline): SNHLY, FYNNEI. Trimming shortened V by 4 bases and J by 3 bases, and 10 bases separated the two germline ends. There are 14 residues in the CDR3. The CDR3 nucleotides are TGTGCCAGCAGTGGAGGCGATACCAATCAGCCCCAGCATTTT. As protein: CASSGGDTNQPQHF.

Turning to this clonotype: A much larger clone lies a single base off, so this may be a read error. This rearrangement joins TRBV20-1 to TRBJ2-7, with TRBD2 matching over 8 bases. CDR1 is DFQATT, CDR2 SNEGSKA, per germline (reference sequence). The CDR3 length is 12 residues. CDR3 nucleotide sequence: TGCAGAGGTACTAGCGGATCCTACGAGCAGTACTTC. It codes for CRGTSGSYEQYF.

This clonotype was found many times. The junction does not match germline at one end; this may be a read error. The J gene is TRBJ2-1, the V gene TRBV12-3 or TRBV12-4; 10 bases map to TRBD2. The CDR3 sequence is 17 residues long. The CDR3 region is CASSSSGRALISQYQFF. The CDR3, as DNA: TGCGCCAGCAGCTCAAGCGGGAGGGCCCTTATTAGCCAGTATCAGTTCTTC.

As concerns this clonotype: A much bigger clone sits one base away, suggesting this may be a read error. The CDR3 protein is CAMGPGLQETQYF. CDR3 bases: TGTGCCATGGGCCCGGGCCTTCAAGAGACCCAGTACTTC. This chain links TRBV13 with TRBJ2-5, with D hard to call. Trimming took 10 bases from V and 2 from J, leaving 14 bases between them. CDR1 PRHDT and CDR2 FYEKMQ come from the germline V gene (reference sequence). The CDR3 totals 13 residues.

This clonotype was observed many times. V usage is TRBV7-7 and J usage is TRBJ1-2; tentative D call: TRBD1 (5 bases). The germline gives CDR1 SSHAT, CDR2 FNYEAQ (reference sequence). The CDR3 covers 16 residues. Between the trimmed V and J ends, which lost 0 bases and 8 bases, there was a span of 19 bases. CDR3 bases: TGTGCCAGCAGCTTAGCGCGGGCAGGGTACCCGAGGGGCTACACCTTC. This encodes CASSLARAGYPRGYTF.